These 21 T cell receptor beta chains came from one sample sequenced in a study of cytomegalovirus exposure and HLA in healthy donors. The PCR used 60 Vbeta and 13 Jbeta primers. Assay: immunoSEQ multiplex PCR; the TCRdb copy retains only in-frame clones and omits some. The sample contains 200,000 to 250,000 clones, about 70% of which appear only once. What was sequenced was PBMCs. These TCRs come from a woman aged 25 to 39 in good health and CMV-seronegative.

The DNA for the CDR3 is TGTGCCAGCAGCTTGCGGGACTCACCCAATGAGCAGTTCTTC. Translation gives CASSLRDSPNEQFF. The J gene is TRBJ2-1, the V gene TRBV11-3; tentatively, D is TRBD2 (6 bases). CDR1 and CDR2 (germline): SGHNT, YENEEA. The CDR3 totals 14 residues. V lost 3 bases and J 6 bases, leaving 12 bases between the germline ends.

This chain links TRBV5-1 with TRBJ1-2, with 9 bases identical to TRBD1. With V trimmed by 3 bases and J by 9 bases, 6 bases remained unmatched. Germline values: CDR1 SGHRS, CDR2 YFSETQ. The CDR3 is 13 residues long. CDR3 nucleotide sequence: TGCGCCAGCAGCTCACCCGGACAGGGGAGCTACACCTTC. This sequence encodes CASSSPGQGSYTF.

The chain couples TRBV19 to TRBJ1-5; D unclear. Trimming removed 7 bases at V and 7 bases at J, with 17 bases between. CDR3 length: 14 residues. Looked up from germline, CDR1 is LNHDA and CDR2 is SQIVND (reference sequence). The CDR3 DNA sequence: TGTGCCAGTAAAGAAACCGTCCTAGTACAGCCCCAGCATTTT. The encoded protein is CASKETVLVQPQHF.

V gene TRBV7-8 combines with J gene TRBJ1-1; no clear D gene. Trimming cost V 5 bases and J 0 bases, with 13 bases left between them. Germline-derived CDR1 and CDR2 are SGHVS and FQNEAQ. The CDR3 runs 15 residues. CDR3 DNA: TGTGCCAGCAGCCCCGAAGGAGATTTGAACACTGAAGCTTTCTTT. It translates to CASSPEGDLNTEAFF.

Concerning this clone: The identical CDR3 is also encoded by other nucleotide sequences in the sample. The chain employs TRBV7-6 and TRBJ2-1; 8 nucleotides agree with TRBD2. Looked up from germline, CDR1 is SGHVS and CDR2 is FNYEAQ. V was pared by 10 bases and J by 7 bases, with 12 bases of the junction left unmatched. This CDR3 has 14 amino acids. DNA for the CDR3: TGTGCCACGTCAGACGGGGGGGCCAGGAATGAGCAGTTCTTC. Its translation is CATSDGGARNEQFF.

In the case of this clone: An end of the junction differs from the germline gene, which may be a read error. The chain carries TRBV19 and TRBJ1-1, with 9 bases lining up with TRBD1. Germline lookup yields CDR1 LNHDA and CDR2 SQIVND (reference sequence). The CDR3 covers 17 residues. In DNA, the CDR3 is TGTGTCAGTAGTACCCGACAGGGGGGTACACGAACGACTGAAGCTTTCTTT. It encodes CVSSTRQGGTRTTEAFF.

The chain carries TRBV7-8 and TRBJ1-2; 7 bases are shared with TRBD1. The germline CDR1 and CDR2 sequences are SGHVS and FQNEAQ. The CDR3 covers 16 residues. The J segment lost 7 bases and the V segment lost 7 bases, leaving 18 bases of the junction unmatched. CDR3 residues: CASTNRGEGAPGGYTF. CDR3 in DNA: TGTGCCAGCACCAATCGAGGTGAGGGGGCGCCGGGTGGCTACACCTTC.

The V call is TRBV4-1, the J call TRBJ2-7, with D possibly TRBD2 on 6 matching bases. Germline assignment: CDR1 MGHRA and CDR2 YSYEKL. Trimming took off 2 bases at V and 0 bases at J, with 11 bases between the two ends. The CDR3 sequence is 15 residues long. The CDR3 region has the DNA TGCGCCAGCAGCCAAAGCACTAGCAGCTCCTACGAGCAGTACTTC. It translates to CASSQSTSSSYEQYF.

This chain joins TRBV7-9 and TRBJ2-3; 15 bases are shared with TRBD2. V lost 4 bases to trimming and J lost 1 base; unmatched junction nucleotides: 6. CDR3 size: 18 residues. The germline V gene encodes CDR1 SEHNR and CDR2 FQNEAQ (reference sequence). Written as DNA, the CDR3 is TGTGCCAGCAGCTCTGACCGGACTAGCGGGGGGGGCACAGATACGCAGTATTTT. Translated, it gives CASSSDRTSGGGTDTQYF.

V and J are TRBV5-1 and TRBJ2-6; D is perhaps TRBD1 (5 bases). The ends were cut back, 6 bases at V and 1 base at J, with 11 bases in the middle. The CDR3 covers 15 residues. CDR1 is SGHRS, CDR2 YFSETQ, per germline. CDR3 protein: CASTRQSSGANVLTF. CDR3 nucleotide sequence: TGCGCCAGCACAAGACAGAGTTCTGGGGCCAACGTCCTGACTTTC.

V is TRBV7-9 and J is TRBJ2-4, with unresolved D. The CDR3 spans 13 residues. CDR1 and CDR2 from the germline V gene are SEHNR and FQNEAQ (reference sequence). The germline V and J ends were trimmed by 5 bases and 4 bases, with 9 bases remaining between them. For the CDR3, the DNA is TGTGCCAGCAGCCCAGTGTTGAAAAACATTCAGTACTTC. Translated: CASSPVLKNIQYF.

This rearrangement joins TRBV6-5 to TRBJ2-1; perhaps TRBD2 as D (5 bases). Trimming shortened V by 7 bases and J by 11 bases, and 18 bases separated the two germline ends. This CDR3 region has 13 residues. Germline V gene data show CDR1 as MNHEY and CDR2 as SVGAGI. CDR3 in amino acids: CASTDFPTGKQFF. As DNA, the CDR3 is TGTGCCAGCACCGACTTTCCGACGGGGAAGCAGTTCTTC.

The J gene is TRBJ2-3, the V gene TRBV7-2, with no clear D. Trimming shortened V by 5 bases and J by 6 bases, and 6 bases separated the two germline ends. The length of the CDR3 is 11 residues. From germline, CDR1 is SGHTA and CDR2 FQGNSA. This chain's CDR3 is CASSARDTQYF. In nucleotides, the CDR3 is TGTGCCAGCAGCGCTCGGGATACGCAGTATTTT. Combining the CDR3 with reference TRBV7-2 and TRBJ2-3 gives the whole variable domain GAGVSQSPSNKVTEKGKDVELRCDPISGHTALYWYRQSLGQGLEFLIYFQGNSAPDKSGLPSDRFSAERTGGSVSTLTIQRTQQEDSAVYLCASSARDTQYFGPGTRLTVL.

The chain uses TRBV6-6 and TRBJ2-1; TRBD1 is a possible D gene (6 bases). This CDR3 is built from 14 residues. Between the trimmed V and J ends, which lost 2 bases and 7 bases, there was a span of 12 bases. Germline V gene lookup returns CDR1 MNHNY and CDR2 SVGAGI (reference sequence). DNA of the CDR3: TGTGCCAGCAGTTACCCCGGGACATTAAATGAGCAGTTCTTC. The encoded protein is CASSYPGTLNEQFF.

Concerning this clone itself: Other DNA sequences in the same sample also yield this CDR3. The gene calls are TRBV5-1 and TRBJ1-4; D call uncertain. Germline V gene lookup returns CDR1 SGHRS and CDR2 YFSETQ. This CDR3 is built from 14 residues. V lost 1 base, J lost 4 bases, and 8 bases lay in between. The CDR3 loop is CASSLSGSNEKLFF. In nucleotides, the CDR3 is TGCGCCAGCAGCTTGAGTGGGAGTAATGAAAAACTGTTTTTT.

The chain employs TRBV21-1 and TRBJ2-7; TRBD2, the table's D call, was not compared with the DNA. TRBV21-1 is a pseudogene. This CDR3 region has 15 residues. The CDR3 reads CATYAGTSVAYEQYF. CDR3 nucleotides: TGTGCCACCTACGCGGGGACTAGCGTGGCCTACGAGCAGTACTTC.

This chain connects TRBV2 to TRBJ1-1; tentatively, D is TRBD1 (6 bases). Trimming left V 4 bases short and J 7 bases short, with 19 bases between. Germline V gene lookup returns CDR1 SNHLY and CDR2 FYNNEI. The CDR3 loop spans 15 amino acids. The CDR3 reads CASSVRRQGFGEAFF. The CDR3 DNA reads TGTGCCAGCAGTGTCAGGAGGCAGGGGTTCGGTGAAGCTTTCTTT.

The chain has TRBV2 and TRBJ1-6; 9 bases are a match to TRBD1. Trimming took 5 bases from V and 9 from J; bases not matched to a gene: 5. CDR3 length: 14 residues. The germline V gene has CDR1 SNHLY and CDR2 FYNNEI. CDR3 DNA: TGTGCCAGCAGTACCGGACAGGGGTCTTCACCCCTCCACTTT. Amino acid sequence: CASSTGQGSSPLHF.

This chain connects TRBV11-1 to TRBJ2-5; perhaps TRBD1 as D (6 bases). The DNA end favors TRBJ2-7, so the J call may be wrong. Germline loops: CDR1 SGHAT, CDR2 FQDESV (reference sequence). This CDR3 spans 15 amino acids. CDR3 sequence reads: CASSSRTERSYEQYF. CDR3 nucleotide sequence: TGTGCCAGCAGCTCCCGGACAGAAAGATCCTACGAGCAGTACTTC.

V gene TRBV18 combines with J gene TRBJ1-4; TRBD1 agrees at 8 bases. Germline V gives CDR1 KGHSH, CDR2 LQKENI. J was trimmed by 8 bases and V by 6 bases; bases with no gene match: 8. The CDR3 covers 14 residues. CDR3 coding DNA: TGTGCCAGCTCCCCTGGGACAGGATGGGAAAAACTGTTTTTT. Its translation is CASSPGTGWEKLFF.

The J gene is TRBJ1-3, the V gene TRBV29-1; D gene uncertain. The CDR3 has 13 residues. Germline CDR1 and CDR2: SQVTM and ANQGSEA. CDR3 amino acids: CSTREGSGNTIYF. The CDR3 region has the DNA TGCAGTACTCGGGAGGGTTCTGGAAACACCATATATTTT.